This TCR beta chain is from a study of a mutant IDH1 vaccine in newly diagnosed glioma. Study overall: Patients arrived already treated with radiotherapy, temozolomide, or both, most having had both.

Germline V gene sequence: CDR1 SEHNR, CDR2 FQNEAQ (reference sequence). With 3 bases removed from V and 6 bases from J, the gap between germline ends came to 7 bases. The CDR3 sequence is 12 residues long. TCRdb's table, derived via immunoSEQ multiplex PCR, lists solely in-frame clones and lacks some. Among tens of thousands of clones listed, around 80% were seen once. This clone was seen more than once but under ten times. The antigen is unknown. The time point was: week 23, last vaccination. The study gave 300 ug of mutant IDH1 20-mer peptide per vaccine dose, with topical imiquimod. The gene calls are TRBV7-9 and TRBJ2-3; tentatively, D is TRBD2 (5 bases). The starting material was PBMCs, obtained from a glioma patient whose treatment included an IDH1 peptide vaccine. This sequence was found in a man aged 25 to 40 with glioma. The CDR3 reads CASSLGEDTQYF. The CDR3 nucleotides read TGTGCCAGCAGCTTGGGAGAGGATACGCAGTATTTT.